The following is a T cell receptor beta chain sequence with its context. Surgeons resected thymus tissue during corrective heart surgery. This entry is derived from a study of human thymus T cells. The germline CDR1 and CDR2 sequences are SGHAT and FQNNGV. This CDR3 comprises 15 residues. The germline V and J ends were trimmed by 5 bases and 0 bases, with 13 bases remaining between them. Assay used: immunoSEQ multiplex PCR; TCRdb lists only in-frame clones, some missing. Among roughly 86,000 clones, approximately 96% were seen once, and the ten largest hold roughly 0.03%. This receptor was taken from a boy under two years old with a congenital heart defect but otherwise immunologically healthy. The chain has TRBV11-2 and TRBJ1-1, with D perhaps TRBD1 (5 bases). The source material was thymus tissue. CDR3 bases: TGTGCCAGCAGCCGGGGGGTGGCGCTGAACACTGAAGCTTTCTTT. It encodes CASSRGVALNTEAFF.